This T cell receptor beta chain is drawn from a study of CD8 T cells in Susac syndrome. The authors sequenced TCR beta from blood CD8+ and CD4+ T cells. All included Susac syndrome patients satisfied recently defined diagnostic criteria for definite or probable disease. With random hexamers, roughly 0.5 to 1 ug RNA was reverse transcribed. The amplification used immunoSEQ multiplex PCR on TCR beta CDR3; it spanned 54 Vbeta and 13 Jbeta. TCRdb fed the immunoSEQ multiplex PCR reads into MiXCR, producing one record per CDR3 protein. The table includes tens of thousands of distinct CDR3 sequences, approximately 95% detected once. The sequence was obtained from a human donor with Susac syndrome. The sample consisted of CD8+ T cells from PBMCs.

The DNA of the CDR3 is TGCAGTGCTCGACTAGCGGGGGCCGCGCGGGATACGCAGTATTTT. This codes for CSARLAGAARDTQYF. The chain joins TRBV20-1 to TRBJ2-3, with 12 positions matching TRBD2. Germline loops: CDR1 DFQATT, CDR2 SNEGSKA (reference sequence). V was pared by 5 bases and J by 6 bases, with 9 bases of the junction left unmatched. The CDR3 loop spans 15 amino acids.